This TCR beta chain was sequenced during a study of T cell changes during pregnancy in multiple sclerosis. The germline V gene encodes CDR1 SGHDT and CDR2 YYEEEE. Deletions cut 4 bases from V and 6 bases from J, with 11 bases between. This CDR3 is 13 amino acids long. Assay used: immunoSEQ multiplex PCR; TCRdb lists only in-frame clones, some missing. The repertoire holds 55,000 to 75,000 clones, with under 95% as singletons. The J gene is TRBJ2-1, the V gene TRBV5-6; D unresolved. The sequence came from a female donor in good health, enrolled as a control in a pregnancy study. The sequences come from peripheral blood, collected in the third trimester of pregnancy. CDR3 in amino acids: CASSPYSGNEQFF. The CDR3 DNA sequence: TGTGCCAGCAGCCCCTATTCCGGCAATGAGCAGTTCTTC.